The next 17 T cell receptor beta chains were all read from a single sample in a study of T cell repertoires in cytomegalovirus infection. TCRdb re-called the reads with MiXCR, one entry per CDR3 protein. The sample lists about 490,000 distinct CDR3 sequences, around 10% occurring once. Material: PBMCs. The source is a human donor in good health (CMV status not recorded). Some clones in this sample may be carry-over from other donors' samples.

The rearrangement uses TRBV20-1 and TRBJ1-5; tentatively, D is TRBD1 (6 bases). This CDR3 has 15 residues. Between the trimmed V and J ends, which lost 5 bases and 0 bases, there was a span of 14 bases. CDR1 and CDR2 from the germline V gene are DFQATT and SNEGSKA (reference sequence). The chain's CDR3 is CSADEGVTSNQPQHF. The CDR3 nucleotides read TGCAGTGCTGATGAGGGGGTTACTAGCAATCAGCCCCAGCATTTT.

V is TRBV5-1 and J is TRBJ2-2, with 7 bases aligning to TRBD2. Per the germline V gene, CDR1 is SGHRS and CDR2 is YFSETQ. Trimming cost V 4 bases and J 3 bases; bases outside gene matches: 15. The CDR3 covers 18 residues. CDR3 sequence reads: CASSLLTSKEGYTGELFF. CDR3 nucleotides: TGCGCCAGCAGCCTCCTGACTAGCAAGGAGGGGTACACCGGGGAGCTGTTTTTT.

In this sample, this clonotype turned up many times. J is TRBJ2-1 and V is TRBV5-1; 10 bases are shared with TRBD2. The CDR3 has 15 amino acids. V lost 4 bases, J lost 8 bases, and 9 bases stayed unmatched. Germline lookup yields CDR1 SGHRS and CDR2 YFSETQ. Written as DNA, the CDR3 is TGCGCCAGCAGCCGGACTAGCGGTGAGGTTGATGAGCAGTTCTTC. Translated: CASSRTSGEVDEQFF.

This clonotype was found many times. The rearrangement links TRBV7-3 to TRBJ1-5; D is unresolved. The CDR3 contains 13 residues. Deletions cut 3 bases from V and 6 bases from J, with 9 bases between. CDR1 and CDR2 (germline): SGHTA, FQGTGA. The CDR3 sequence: CASSLKGGQPQHF. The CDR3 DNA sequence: TGTGCCAGCAGCTTGAAGGGAGGTCAGCCCCAGCATTTT.

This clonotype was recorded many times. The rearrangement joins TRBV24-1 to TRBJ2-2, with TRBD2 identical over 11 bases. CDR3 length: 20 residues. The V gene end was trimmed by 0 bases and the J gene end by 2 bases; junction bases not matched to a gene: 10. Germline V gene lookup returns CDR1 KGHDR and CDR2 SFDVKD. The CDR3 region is CATSDLFVSGLAENTGELFF. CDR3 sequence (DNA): TGTGCCACCAGTGATTTGTTTGTTTCGGGACTAGCGGAAAACACCGGGGAGCTGTTTTTT.

CDR3 loop: CASSPRAGSTDTQYF. The DNA for the CDR3 is TGCGCCAGCAGCCCCCGGGCAGGGAGCACAGATACGCAGTATTTT. This chain uses TRBV5-1 with TRBJ2-3, with D perhaps matching TRBD1 (5 bases). V lost 4 bases and J lost 0, with 12 bases in between. Germline V gives CDR1 SGHRS, CDR2 YFSETQ. The CDR3 has 15 amino acids. The full variable domain, rest sourced from reference TRBV5-1 and TRBJ2-3, is KAGVTQTPRYLIKTRGQQVTLSCSPISGHRSVSWYQQTPGQGLQFLFEYFSETQRNKGNFPGRFSGRQFSNSRSEMNVSTLELGDSALYLCASSPRAGSTDTQYFGPGTRLTVL.

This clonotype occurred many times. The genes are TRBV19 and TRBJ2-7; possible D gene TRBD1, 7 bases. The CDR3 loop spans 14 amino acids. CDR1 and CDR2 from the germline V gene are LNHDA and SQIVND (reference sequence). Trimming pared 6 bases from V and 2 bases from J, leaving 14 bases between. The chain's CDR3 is CASSQGDFAYEQYF. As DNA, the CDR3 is TGTGCCAGTAGCCAGGGGGACTTTGCCTACGAGCAGTACTTC.

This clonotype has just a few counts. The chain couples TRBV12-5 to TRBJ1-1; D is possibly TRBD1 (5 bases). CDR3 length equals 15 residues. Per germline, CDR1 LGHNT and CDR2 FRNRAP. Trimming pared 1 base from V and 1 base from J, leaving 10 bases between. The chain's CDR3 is CASGLDRTANTEAFF. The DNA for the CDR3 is TGTGCTAGTGGTTTGGACAGGACGGCGAACACTGAAGCTTTCTTT.

The CDR3 DNA reads TGCAGCGTTTTTCCCCTGTCGGTCGCTGCCGATACGCAGTATTTT. Translated, it gives CSVFPLSVAADTQYF. The chain is built from TRBV29-1 and TRBJ2-3; D unclear. In germline, CDR1 is SQVTM, CDR2 ANQGSEA. V was cut by 5 bases and J by 6 bases, with 21 bases left in between. The CDR3 is 15 amino acids.

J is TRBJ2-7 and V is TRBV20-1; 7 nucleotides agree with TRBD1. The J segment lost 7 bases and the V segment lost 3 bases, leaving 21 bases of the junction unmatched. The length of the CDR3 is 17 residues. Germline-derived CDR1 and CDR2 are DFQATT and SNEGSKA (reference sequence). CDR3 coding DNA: TGCAGTGCTAGGGACAGGCCGATGTCCATCCCCCATCGGGAGCAGTACTTC. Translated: CSARDRPMSIPHREQYF.

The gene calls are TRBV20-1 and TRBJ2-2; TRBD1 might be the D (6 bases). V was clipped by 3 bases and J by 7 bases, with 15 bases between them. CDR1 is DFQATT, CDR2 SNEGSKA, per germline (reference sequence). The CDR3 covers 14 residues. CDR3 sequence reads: CSARKWGRDGELFF. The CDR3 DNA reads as TGCAGTGCTAGGAAGTGGGGGCGCGACGGGGAGCTGTTTTTT.

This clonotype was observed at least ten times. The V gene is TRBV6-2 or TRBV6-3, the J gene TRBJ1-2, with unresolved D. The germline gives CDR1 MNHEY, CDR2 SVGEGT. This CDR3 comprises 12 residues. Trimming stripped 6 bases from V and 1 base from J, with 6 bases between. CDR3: CASRLGNYGYTF. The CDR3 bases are TGTGCCAGCAGATTGGGTAACTATGGCTACACCTTC.

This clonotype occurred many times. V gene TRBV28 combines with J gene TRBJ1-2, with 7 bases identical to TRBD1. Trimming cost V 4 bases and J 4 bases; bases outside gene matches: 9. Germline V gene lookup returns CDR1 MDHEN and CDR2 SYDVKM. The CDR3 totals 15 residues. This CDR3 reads CASSSGRGSIYGYTF. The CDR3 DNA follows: TGTGCCAGCAGTTCGGGCAGGGGGAGCATCTATGGCTACACCTTC.

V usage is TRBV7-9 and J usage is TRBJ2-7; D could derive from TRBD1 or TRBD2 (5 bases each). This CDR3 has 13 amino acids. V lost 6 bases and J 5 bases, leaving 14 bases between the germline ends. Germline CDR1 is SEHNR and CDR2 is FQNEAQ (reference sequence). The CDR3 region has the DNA TGTGCCAGCAGTAGGGACCCCCGGGACGAGCAGTACTTC. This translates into CASSRDPRDEQYF. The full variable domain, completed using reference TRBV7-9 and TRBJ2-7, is DTGVSQNPRHKITKRGQNVTFRCDPISEHNRLYWYRQTLGQGPEFLTYFQNEAQLEKSRLLSDRFSAERPKGSFSTLEIQRTEQGDSAMYLCASSRDPRDEQYFGPGTRLTVT.

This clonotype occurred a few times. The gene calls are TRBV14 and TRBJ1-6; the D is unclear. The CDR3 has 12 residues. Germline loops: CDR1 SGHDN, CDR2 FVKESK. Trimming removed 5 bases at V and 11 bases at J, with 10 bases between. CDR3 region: CASSRAGTPLHF. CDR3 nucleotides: TGTGCCAGCAGCAGGGCTGGGACACCCCTCCACTTT.

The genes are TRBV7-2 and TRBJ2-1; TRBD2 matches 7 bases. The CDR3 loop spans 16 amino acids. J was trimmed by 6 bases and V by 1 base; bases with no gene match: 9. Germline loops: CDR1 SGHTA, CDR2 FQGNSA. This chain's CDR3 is CASSLVTSRGRNEQFF. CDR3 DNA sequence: TGTGCCAGCAGCTTAGTGACTAGCCGGGGACGCAATGAGCAGTTCTTC. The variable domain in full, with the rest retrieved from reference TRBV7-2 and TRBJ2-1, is GAGVSQSPSNKVTEKGKDVELRCDPISGHTALYWYRQSLGQGLEFLIYFQGNSAPDKSGLPSDRFSAERTGGSVSTLTIQRTQQEDSAVYLCASSLVTSRGRNEQFFGPGTRLTVL.

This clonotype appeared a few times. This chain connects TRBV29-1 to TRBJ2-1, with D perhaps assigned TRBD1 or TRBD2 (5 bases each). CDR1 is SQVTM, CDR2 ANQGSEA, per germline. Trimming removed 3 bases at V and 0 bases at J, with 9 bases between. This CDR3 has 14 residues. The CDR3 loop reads CSVEGESSYNEQFF. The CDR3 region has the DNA TGCAGCGTTGAGGGGGAGAGCTCCTACAATGAGCAGTTCTTC.